This TCR beta chain was sequenced for a study of vaccination and CD4 T cells after COVID-19. Treatment here: roughly 10-day PBMC culture with coronavirus spike peptide pools or control peptides (ViraFEST assay). The CDR3 has 11 amino acids. The V gene's germline CDR1 is LNHDA and CDR2 SQIVND (reference sequence). V lost 9 bases, J lost 15 bases, and 10 bases stayed unmatched. Oncomine TCR Beta short-read sequencing was applied to DNA from cultured CD4+ T cells. TCRdb recomputed calls from the PCR reads with MiXCR, one row per CDR3 protein. The data contain 6,000 or so distinct CDR3 sequences, less than 50% of them singletons. This clonotype was observed a handful of times. Antigen: not known.

The J gene is TRBJ1-5, the V gene TRBV19; the match to TRBD1 covers 8 bases. The material sequenced was CD4+ T cells from blood, cultured in vitro. This TCR was sampled from a human donor who had recovered from COVID-19. The DNA for the CDR3 is TGTGCCAGCACCGGGACAGGCAAGAGGCATTTT. Its translation is CASTGTGKRHF.